This T cell receptor (beta chain) was sequenced during a study of T cell responses to AZD1222 COVID-19 vaccine. This CDR3 comprises 15 residues. CDR1 and CDR2 from the germline V gene are KGHDR and SFDVKD. V lost 4 bases to trimming and J lost 0 bases, with 12 bases between them. General study points: CD4 TCRs associated with vaccination spanned spike, dominating at 160-218 and 743-854.

Libraries were prepared by immunoSEQ multiplex PCR; TCRdb keeps only in-frame clonotypes and omits some of them. The profile shows 99,000 or so clones, approximately 87% of them singletons. For this clone: No antigen is known for it.

The rearrangement joins TRBV24-1 to TRBJ2-7, with D maybe TRBD2 (5 bases). The sequence came from an adult in good health. This material consisted of peripheral blood, taken on day 0 of AZD1222 vaccination. The CDR3 protein is CATSDPRGSSYEQYF. For the CDR3, the DNA is TGTGCCACCAGTGACCCTAGAGGGAGCTCCTACGAGCAGTACTTC.